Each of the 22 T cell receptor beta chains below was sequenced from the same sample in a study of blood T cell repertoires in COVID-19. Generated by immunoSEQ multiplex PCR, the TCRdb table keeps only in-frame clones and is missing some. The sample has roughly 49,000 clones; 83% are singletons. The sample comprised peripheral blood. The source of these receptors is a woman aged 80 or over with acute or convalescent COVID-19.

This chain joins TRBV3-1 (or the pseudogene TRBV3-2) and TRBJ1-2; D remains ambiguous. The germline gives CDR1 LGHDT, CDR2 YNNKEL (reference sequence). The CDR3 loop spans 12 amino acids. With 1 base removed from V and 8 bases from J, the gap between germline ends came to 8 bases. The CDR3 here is CASSQVNGGYTF. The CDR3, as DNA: TGTGCCAGCAGCCAAGTTAATGGCGGCTACACCTTC.

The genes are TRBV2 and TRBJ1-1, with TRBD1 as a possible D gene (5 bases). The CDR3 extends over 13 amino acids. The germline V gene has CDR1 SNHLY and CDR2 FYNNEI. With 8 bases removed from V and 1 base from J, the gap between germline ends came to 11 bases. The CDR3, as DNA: TGTGCCAGCCTGGCGGGGGGGAACACTGAAGCTTTCTTT. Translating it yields CASLAGGNTEAFF.

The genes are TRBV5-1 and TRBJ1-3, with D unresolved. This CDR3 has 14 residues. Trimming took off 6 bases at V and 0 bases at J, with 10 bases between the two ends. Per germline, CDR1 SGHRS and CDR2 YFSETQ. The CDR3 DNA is TGCGCCAGCAAGGAGAGTCTCTCTGGAAACACCATATATTTT. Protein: CASKESLSGNTIYF.

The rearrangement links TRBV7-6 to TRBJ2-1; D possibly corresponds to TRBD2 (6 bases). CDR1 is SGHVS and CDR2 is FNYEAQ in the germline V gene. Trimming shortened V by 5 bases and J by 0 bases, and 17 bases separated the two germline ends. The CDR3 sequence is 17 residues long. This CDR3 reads CASSPSNPGSSYNEQFF. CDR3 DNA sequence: TGTGCCAGCAGCCCCTCAAACCCCGGGAGCTCCTACAATGAGCAGTTCTTC.

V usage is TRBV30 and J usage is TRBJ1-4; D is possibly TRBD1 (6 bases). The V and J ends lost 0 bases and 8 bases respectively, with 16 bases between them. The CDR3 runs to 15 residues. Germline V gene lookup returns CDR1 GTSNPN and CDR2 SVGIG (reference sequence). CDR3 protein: CAWSVQRGAREKLFF. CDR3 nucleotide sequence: TGTGCCTGGAGTGTACAGCGGGGGGCTCGAGAAAAACTGTTTTTT.

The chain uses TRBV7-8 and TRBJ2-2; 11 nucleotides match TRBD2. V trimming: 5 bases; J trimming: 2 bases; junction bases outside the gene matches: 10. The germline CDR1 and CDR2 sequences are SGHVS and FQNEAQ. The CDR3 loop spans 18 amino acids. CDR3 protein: CASSPPSLAGGNTGELFF. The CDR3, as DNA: TGTGCCAGCAGCCCCCCTTCCCTAGCGGGGGGTAACACCGGGGAGCTGTTTTTT.

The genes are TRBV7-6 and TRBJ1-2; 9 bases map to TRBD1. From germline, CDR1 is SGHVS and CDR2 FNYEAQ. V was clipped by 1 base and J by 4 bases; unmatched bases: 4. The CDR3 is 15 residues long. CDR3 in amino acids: CASSLGLTGGYGYTF. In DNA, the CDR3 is TGTGCCAGCAGCTTAGGATTGACAGGGGGCTATGGCTACACCTTC. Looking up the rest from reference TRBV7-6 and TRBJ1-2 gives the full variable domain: GAGVSQSPRYKVTKRGQDVALRCDPISGHVSLYWYRQALGQGPEFLTYFNYEAQQDKSGLPNDRFSAERPEGSISTLTIQRTEQRDSAMYRCASSLGLTGGYGYTFGSGTRLTVV.

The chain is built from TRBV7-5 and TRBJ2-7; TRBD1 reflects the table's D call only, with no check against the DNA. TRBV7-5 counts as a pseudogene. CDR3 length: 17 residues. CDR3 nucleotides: TGTGCCAGAAGCTTGCGTTACCCCGGGACACTGTCCTACGAGCAGTACTTC. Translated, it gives CARSLRYPGTLSYEQYF.

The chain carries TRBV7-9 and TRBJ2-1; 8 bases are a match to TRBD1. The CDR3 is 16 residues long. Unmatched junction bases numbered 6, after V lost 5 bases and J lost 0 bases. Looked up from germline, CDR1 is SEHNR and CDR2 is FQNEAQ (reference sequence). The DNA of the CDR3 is TGTGCCAGCAGCCCGCGACAGGGGAGCTCCTACAATGAGCAGTTCTTC. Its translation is CASSPRQGSSYNEQFF.

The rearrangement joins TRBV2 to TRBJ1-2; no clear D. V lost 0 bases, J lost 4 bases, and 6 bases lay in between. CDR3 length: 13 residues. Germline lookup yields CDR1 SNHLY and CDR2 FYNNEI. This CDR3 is CASSEAPSYGYTF. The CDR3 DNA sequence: TGTGCCAGCAGTGAAGCCCCGTCCTATGGCTACACCTTC.

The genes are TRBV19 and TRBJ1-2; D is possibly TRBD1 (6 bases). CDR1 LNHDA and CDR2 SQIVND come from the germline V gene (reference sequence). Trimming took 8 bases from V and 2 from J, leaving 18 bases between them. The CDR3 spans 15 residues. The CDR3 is CASLYYGQSNYGYTF. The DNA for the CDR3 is TGTGCCAGTCTTTACTATGGACAGAGCAACTATGGCTACACCTTC.

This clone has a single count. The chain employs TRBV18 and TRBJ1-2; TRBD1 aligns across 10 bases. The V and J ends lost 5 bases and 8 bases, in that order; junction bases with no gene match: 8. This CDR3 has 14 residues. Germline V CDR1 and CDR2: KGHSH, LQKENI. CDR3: CASSKTGGAEGYTF. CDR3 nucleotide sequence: TGTGCCAGCTCAAAGACAGGGGGCGCGGAAGGCTACACCTTC.

The CDR3, as DNA: TGTGCCAGCAGCTTAGACAGGGACTTTGAAGCTTTCTTT. Translated, it gives CASSLDRDFEAFF. The chain has TRBV11-2 and TRBJ1-1; TRBD1 might be the D (5 bases). The CDR3 contains 13 residues. Germline V gene lookup returns CDR1 SGHAT and CDR2 FQNNGV. Trimming shortened V by 0 bases and J by 7 bases, and 9 bases separated the two germline ends.

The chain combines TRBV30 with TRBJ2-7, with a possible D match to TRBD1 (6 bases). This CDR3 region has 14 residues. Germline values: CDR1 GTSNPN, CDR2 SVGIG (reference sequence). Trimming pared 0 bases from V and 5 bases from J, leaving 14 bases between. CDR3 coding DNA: TGTGCCTGGAGTGTAAACAGGGCCCTCCACGAGCAGTACTTC. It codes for CAWSVNRALHEQYF.

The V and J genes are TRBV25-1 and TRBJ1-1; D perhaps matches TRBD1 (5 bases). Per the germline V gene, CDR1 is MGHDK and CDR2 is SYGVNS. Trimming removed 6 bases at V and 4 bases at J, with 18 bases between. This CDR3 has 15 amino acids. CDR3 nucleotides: TGTGCCAGCAGCCCGGGGGTGACGGTGGGCACTGAAGCTTTCTTT. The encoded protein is CASSPGVTVGTEAFF.

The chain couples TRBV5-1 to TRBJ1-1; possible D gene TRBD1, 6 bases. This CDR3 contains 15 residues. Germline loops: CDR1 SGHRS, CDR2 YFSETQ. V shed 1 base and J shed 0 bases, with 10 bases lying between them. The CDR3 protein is CASSLQGQLNTEAFF. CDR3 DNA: TGCGCCAGCAGCTTGCAAGGACAGTTGAACACTGAAGCTTTCTTT. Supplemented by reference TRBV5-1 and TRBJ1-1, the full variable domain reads KAGVTQTPRYLIKTRGQQVTLSCSPISGHRSVSWYQQTPGQGLQFLFEYFSETQRNKGNFPGRFSGRQFSNSRSEMNVSTLELGDSALYLCASSLQGQLNTEAFFGQGTRLTVV.

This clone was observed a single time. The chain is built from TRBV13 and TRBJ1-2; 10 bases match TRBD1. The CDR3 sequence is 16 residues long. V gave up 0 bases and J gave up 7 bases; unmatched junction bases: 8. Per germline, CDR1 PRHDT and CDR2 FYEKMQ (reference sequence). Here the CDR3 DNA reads TGTGCCAGCAGCTTAGGCGTTCAGGGACAGGGGAGTGGCTACACCTTC. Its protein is CASSLGVQGQGSGYTF.

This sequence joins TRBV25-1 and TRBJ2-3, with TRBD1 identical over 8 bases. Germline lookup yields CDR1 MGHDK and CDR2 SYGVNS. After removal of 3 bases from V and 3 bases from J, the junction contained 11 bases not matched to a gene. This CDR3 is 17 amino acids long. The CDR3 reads CASSEGGQGWGTDTQYF. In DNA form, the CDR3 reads TGTGCCAGCAGTGAGGGTGGACAGGGATGGGGAACAGATACGCAGTATTTT.

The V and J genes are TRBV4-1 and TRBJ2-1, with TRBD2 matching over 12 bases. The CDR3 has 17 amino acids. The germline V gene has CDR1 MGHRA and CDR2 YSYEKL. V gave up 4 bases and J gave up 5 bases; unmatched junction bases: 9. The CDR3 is CASSPQRTSGDHNEQFF. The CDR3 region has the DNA TGCGCCAGCAGCCCACAAAGGACTAGCGGGGACCACAATGAGCAGTTCTTC.

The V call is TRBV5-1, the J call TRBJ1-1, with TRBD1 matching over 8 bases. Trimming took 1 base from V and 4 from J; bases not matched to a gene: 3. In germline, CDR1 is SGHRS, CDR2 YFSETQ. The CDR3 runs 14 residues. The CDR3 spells CASSLRDRPTEAFF. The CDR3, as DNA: TGCGCCAGCAGCTTGCGGGACAGGCCCACTGAAGCTTTCTTT.

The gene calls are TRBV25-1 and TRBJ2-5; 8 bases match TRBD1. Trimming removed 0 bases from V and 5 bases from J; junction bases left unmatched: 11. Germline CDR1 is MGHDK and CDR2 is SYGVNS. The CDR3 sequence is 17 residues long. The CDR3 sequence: CASSEYILQGVRETQYF. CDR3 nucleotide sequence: TGTGCCAGCAGTGAATATATCTTACAGGGGGTAAGGGAGACCCAGTACTTC. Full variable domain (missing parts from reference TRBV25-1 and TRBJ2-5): EADIYQTPRYLVIGTGKKITLECSQTMGHDKMYWYQQDPGMELHLIHYSYGVNSTEKGDLSSESTVSRIRTEHFPLTLESARPSHTSQYLCASSEYILQGVRETQYFGPGTRLLVL.

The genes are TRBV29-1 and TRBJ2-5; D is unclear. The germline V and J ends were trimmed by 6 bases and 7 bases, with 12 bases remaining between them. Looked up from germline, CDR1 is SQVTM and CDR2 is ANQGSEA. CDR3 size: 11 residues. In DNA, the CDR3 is TGCAGCGTGTCGGGTTCGGGGACCCAGTACTTC. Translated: CSVSGSGTQYF.